The entry that follows covers one TCR beta chain sequence. No antigen is known for it. PCR was performed using 60 Vbeta and 13 Jbeta primers. Here immunoSEQ multiplex PCR was the method, and the copy in TCRdb shows in-frame clones only, minus some. This table holds 200,000 or so clones, 77% found once. Germline CDR1 and CDR2: MDHEN and SYDVKM. V shed 5 bases and J 9 bases; nucleotides not matched to a gene: 17. The CDR3 extends over 18 amino acids. This record belongs to a study of cytomegalovirus exposure and HLA in healthy donors. For the study at large: Ancestry clustering placed about 80% of several hundred genotyped donors in the Caucasian-associated cluster. Study results and caveats: An apparent linkage of common viral pathogens to several of the most significant clusters emerged in a later analysis. Relative to the approximately 630-donor mean, N-insertions were reportedly fewer in an Asian-associated ancestry cluster in a later analysis.

The receptor comes from a woman between 25 and 40 years old in good health and CMV-seropositive. The chain uses TRBV28 and TRBJ2-7, with TRBD2 matching over 15 bases. The source material was PBMCs. The CDR3 loop is CASSLGLAGGDALGGQYF. The CDR3 DNA sequence: TGTGCCAGCAGTCTCGGACTAGCGGGAGGGGACGCCCTGGGAGGGCAGTACTTC.